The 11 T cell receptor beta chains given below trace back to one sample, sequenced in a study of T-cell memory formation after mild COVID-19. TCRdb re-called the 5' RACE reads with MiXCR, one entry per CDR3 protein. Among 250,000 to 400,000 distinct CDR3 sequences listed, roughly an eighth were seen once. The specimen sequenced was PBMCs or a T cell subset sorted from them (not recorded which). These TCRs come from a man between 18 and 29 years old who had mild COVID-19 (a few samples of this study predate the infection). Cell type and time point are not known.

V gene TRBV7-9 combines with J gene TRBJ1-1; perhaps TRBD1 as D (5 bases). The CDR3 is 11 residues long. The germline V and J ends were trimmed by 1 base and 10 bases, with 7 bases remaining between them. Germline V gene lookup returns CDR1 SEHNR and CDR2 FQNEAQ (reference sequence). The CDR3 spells CASSLVGRAFF. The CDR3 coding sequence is TGTGCCAGCAGCTTAGTGGGACGAGCTTTCTTT.

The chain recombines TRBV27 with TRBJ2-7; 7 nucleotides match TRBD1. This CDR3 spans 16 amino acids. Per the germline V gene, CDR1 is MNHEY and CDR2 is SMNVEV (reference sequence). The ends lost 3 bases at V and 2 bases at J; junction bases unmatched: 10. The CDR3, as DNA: TGTGCCAGCAGTTTTCTTGACAGGGCCGGAACCTACGAGCAGTACTTC. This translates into CASSFLDRAGTYEQYF.

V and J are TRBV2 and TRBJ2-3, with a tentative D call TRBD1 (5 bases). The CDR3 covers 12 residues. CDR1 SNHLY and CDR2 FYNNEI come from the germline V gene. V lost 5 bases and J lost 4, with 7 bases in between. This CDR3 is CASSIQADTQYF. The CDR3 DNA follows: TGTGCCAGCAGTATACAGGCAGATACGCAGTATTTT.

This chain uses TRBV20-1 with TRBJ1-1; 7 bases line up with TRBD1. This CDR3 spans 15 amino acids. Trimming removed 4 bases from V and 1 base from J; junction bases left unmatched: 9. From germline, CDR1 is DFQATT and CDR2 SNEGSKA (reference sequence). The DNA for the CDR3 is TGCAGTGCTACCTACCAGAGGGGGCCGAACACTGAAGCTTTCTTT. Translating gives CSATYQRGPNTEAFF.

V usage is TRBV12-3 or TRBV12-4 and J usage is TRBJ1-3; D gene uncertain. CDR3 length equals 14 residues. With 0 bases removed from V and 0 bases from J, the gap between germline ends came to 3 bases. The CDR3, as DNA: TGTGCCAGCAGTTTAGCAGACTCTGGAAACACCATATATTTT. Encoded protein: CASSLADSGNTIYF.

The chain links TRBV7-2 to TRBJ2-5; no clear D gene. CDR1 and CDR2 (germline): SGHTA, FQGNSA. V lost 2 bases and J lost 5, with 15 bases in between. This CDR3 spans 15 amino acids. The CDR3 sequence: CASSLQQWAKETQYF. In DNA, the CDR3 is TGTGCCAGCAGCTTACAACAGTGGGCGAAGGAGACCCAGTACTTC.

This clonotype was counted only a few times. DNA for the CDR3: TGTGCCAGCAGCTTAGGCGGGGATTCCGGGGAGCTGTTTTTT. Encoded protein: CASSLGGDSGELFF. The chain links TRBV7-8 to TRBJ2-2; a possible D gene is TRBD2 (6 bases). Trimming shortened V by 1 base and J by 6 bases, and 9 bases separated the two germline ends. Per germline, CDR1 SGHVS and CDR2 FQNEAQ. This CDR3 region has 14 residues.

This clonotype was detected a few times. The CDR3 sequence is CASSPRTGLGPHTQYF. CDR3 nucleotides: TGTGCCAGCTCACCTAGGACAGGGTTGGGGCCACATACGCAGTATTTT. The chain is built from TRBV18 and TRBJ2-3; TRBD1 aligns across 8 bases. Trimming cost V 3 bases and J 7 bases; bases outside gene matches: 12. CDR1 is KGHSH, CDR2 LQKENI, per germline. The CDR3 has 16 residues.

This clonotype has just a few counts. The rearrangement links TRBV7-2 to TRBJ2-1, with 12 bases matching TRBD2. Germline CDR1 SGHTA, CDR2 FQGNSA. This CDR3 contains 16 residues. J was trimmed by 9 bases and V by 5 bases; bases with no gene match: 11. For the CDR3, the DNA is TGTGCCAGCAGCCTATGGACTAGCGGGGCCCCCGGTGAGCAGTTCTTC. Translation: CASSLWTSGAPGEQFF.

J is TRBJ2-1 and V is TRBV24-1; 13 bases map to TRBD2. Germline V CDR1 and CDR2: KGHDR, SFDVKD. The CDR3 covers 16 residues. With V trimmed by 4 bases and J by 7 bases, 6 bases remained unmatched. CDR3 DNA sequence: TGTGCCACCAGTGACCAGACTAGCGGGGGGTTTAATGAGCAGTTCTTC. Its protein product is CATSDQTSGGFNEQFF.

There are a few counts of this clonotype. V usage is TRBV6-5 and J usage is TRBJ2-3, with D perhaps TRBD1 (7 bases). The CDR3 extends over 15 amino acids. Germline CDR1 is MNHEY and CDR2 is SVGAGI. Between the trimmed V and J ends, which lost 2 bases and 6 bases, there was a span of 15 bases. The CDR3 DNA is TGTGCCAGCAGTTACACCTCAGGGGGGAGTGATACGCAGTATTTT. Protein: CASSYTSGGSDTQYF.